A selection of T cell receptor beta chains follows, all from one sample in a study of CD8+ T cells in alopecia areata. The table came from immunoSEQ multiplex PCR; TCRdb's copy has only in-frame clones and leaves some out. In the table there are 200,000 to 250,000 clones, 64% of which are singletons. Sequencing was performed on CD4+ T cells sorted from blood, taken at week 4, from a patient treated with tofacitinib. Source of these receptors: a human donor with alopecia areata. Each CDR3 is given with its conserved first and last residue. The D gene is left open where the match is weak. Not all rows give a size; the values are once, few, many and, for expanded clones, a class.

size	J	D	length	V	DNA	CDR3
-	TRBJ1-2	-	13	TRBV30	TGTGCCTGGAGTCCCGACAGCCTCTATGGCTACACCTTC	CAWSPDSLYGYTF
few	TRBJ1-2	-	15	TRBV14	TGTGCCAGCAGCCAAGAATGGCGTACTAACTATGGCTACACCTTC	CASSQEWRTNYGYTF
-	TRBJ2-7	TRBD1	15	TRBV11-2	TGTGCCAGCAGCACAAACAACGGACAGGGCTACGAGCAGTACTTC	CASSTNNGQGYEQYF
-	TRBJ2-3	TRBD2	14	TRBV5-1	TGCGCCAGCAGCTTCAGGACTAGCGGTGATACGCAGTATTTT	CASSFRTSGDTQYF
few	TRBJ2-1	TRBD2	13	TRBV29-1	TGCAGCGTTGTGGCGACTAGCGGCGGTCGGCAGTTCTTC	CSVVATSGGRQFF
-	TRBJ2-3	-	13	TRBV5-4	TGTGCCAGCAGCTTGGCGCAGACTGATACGCAGTATTTT	CASSLAQTDTQYF
-	TRBJ2-3	TRBD2	17	TRBV5-1	TGCGCCAGCAGCTTGTACATGAGAGCGGGGAACACAGATACGCAGTATTTT	CASSLYMRAGNTDTQYF
-	TRBJ1-2	-	12	TRBV30	TGTGCCTGGACTGGGGTTTCCTATGGCTACACCTTC	CAWTGVSYGYTF
-	TRBJ1-4	-	14	TRBV29-1	TGCAGCGCCCGGGACGGAACAACTAATGAAAAACTGTTTTTT	CSARDGTTNEKLFF
-	TRBJ2-3	TRBD2	16	TRBV5-6	TGTGCCAGCAGCTTCGCCCTAGCGGGGGGAACAGATACGCAGTATTTT	CASSFALAGGTDTQYF
few	TRBJ1-5	TRBD1	17	TRBV30	TGTGCCTGGAGTGTACTGGGGACAGGGATCAGCAATCAGCCCCAGCATTTT	CAWSVLGTGISNQPQHF
-	TRBJ1-1	TRBD1	13	TRBV30	TGTGCCTGGATAATATCCGGGACAGGGGAAGCTTTCTTT	CAWIISGTGEAFF
-	TRBJ2-7	-	13	TRBV29-1	TGCAGCGTTGGAACAGCTTCAACCTACGAGCAGTACTTC	CSVGTASTYEQYF
few	TRBJ2-2	-	14	TRBV7-6	TGTGCCAGCAGCACCTCAACTAGCTCCGGGGAGCTGTTTTTT	CASSTSTSSGELFF
-	TRBJ1-1	-	15	TRBV18	TGTGCCAGCTCACCTAGTGGCCCGGGGGGAACTGAAGCTTTCTTT	CASSPSGPGGTEAFF
-	TRBJ2-2	-	13	TRBV9	TGTGCCAGCAGCCCGGGTCAGAGCGGGGAGCTGTTTTTT	CASSPGQSGELFF
-	TRBJ2-3	-	14	TRBV29-1	TGCAGCGTTGATACCGGGGGCTGGACAGATACGCAGTATTTT	CSVDTGGWTDTQYF
few	TRBJ2-1	-	12	TRBV7-2	TGTGCCAGCAGCTTAGGTCACGTTGAGCAGTTCTTC	CASSLGHVEQFF
few	TRBJ1-6	-	15	TRBV18	TGTGCCAGCTCACGAGGTCAGGGGCAGAATTCACCCCTCCACTTT	CASSRGQGQNSPLHF
-	TRBJ2-5	-	14	TRBV5-1	TGCGCCAGCAGCTTGACAGGGAGGGGAGAGACCCAGTACTTC	CASSLTGRGETQYF
-	TRBJ1-5	-	14	TRBV25-1	TGTGCCAGCAGTGAATGGGGTAACAATCAGCCCCAGCATTTT	CASSEWGNNQPQHF
-	TRBJ1-1	TRBD1	15	TRBV6-6	TGTGCCAGCAGTTACACGGGACAGTCGAACACTGAAGCTTTCTTT	CASSYTGQSNTEAFF
few	TRBJ2-5	-	13	TRBV5-6	TGTGCCAGCAGTCCCATTATGGCGGAGACCCAGTACTTC	CASSPIMAETQYF
few	TRBJ2-2	-	12	TRBV4-2	TGTGCCGCCGGGGGGAACACCGGGGAGCTGTTTTTT	CAAGGNTGELFF
-	TRBJ1-2	-	12	TRBV10-3	TGTGCCACACAGGGAGGGGACTATGGCTACACCTTC	CATQGGDYGYTF
-	TRBJ1-1	-	16	TRBV4-2	TGTGCCAGCAGCCAAGGCCCGGATCTTAGGGACACTGAAGCTTTCTTT	CASSQGPDLRDTEAFF
few	TRBJ1-4	-	14	TRBV7-8	TGTGCCAGCAGCCCCGACAGCGCGGGCGAAAAACTGTTTTTT	CASSPDSAGEKLFF
-	TRBJ2-7	-	15	TRBV19	TGTGCCAGTAGTATAGATGGAACAGGGTCCTACGAGCAGTACTTC	CASSIDGTGSYEQYF
-	TRBJ2-3	TRBD2	14	TRBV6-1	TGTGCCAGCAGTAGGGCTAGCGGGGGGGCCGCGCAGTATTTT	CASSRASGGAAQYF
-	TRBJ2-3	TRBD2	15	TRBV30	TGTGCCTGGAGGCCCACTGCGGGGGTGGCAGATACGCAGTATTTT	CAWRPTAGVADTQYF
few	TRBJ2-2	-	13	TRBV15	TGTGCCACCAGCAGAGATGTTACCGGGGAGCTGTTTTTT	CATSRDVTGELFF
-	TRBJ2-5	TRBD1	15	TRBV5-1	TGCGCCAGCATCCCGGGGACAGGGGGCCAAGAGACCCAGTACTTC	CASIPGTGGQETQYF
-	TRBJ1-2	-	14	TRBV5-6	TGTGCCAGCAGCTTGTCAGGGGTTCCCTATGGCTACACCTTC	CASSLSGVPYGYTF
-	TRBJ1-2	-	16	TRBV5-6	TGTGCCAGCAGCTTTACAACTACCTCAGCTAACTATGGCTACACCTTC	CASSFTTTSANYGYTF
-	TRBJ1-1	-	13	TRBV7-2	TGTGCCAGCAGCTTAGGATATTTGGTGGAAGCTTTCTTT	CASSLGYLVEAFF
-	TRBJ1-6	-	11	TRBV30	TGTGCCTGGAGTACGACCTCACCCCTCCACTTT	CAWSTTSPLHF
few	TRBJ1-1	TRBD1	16	TRBV30	TGTGCCTGGAGTTTTCGGACAGGGGTGAGGAACACTGAAGCTTTCTTT	CAWSFRTGVRNTEAFF
-	TRBJ1-5	TRBD1	15	TRBV10-3	TGTGCCATATCTAACCAGGGGGCGTCCGGCGAACCCCAGCATTTT	CAISNQGASGEPQHF
few	TRBJ2-4	-	13	TRBV4-3	TGCGCCAGCAGCCAAGATACTAAAAACATTCAGTACTTC	CASSQDTKNIQYF
-	TRBJ1-2	-	10	TRBV20-1	TGCAGTGCCAGCCGTGATGGCTACACCTTC	CSASRDGYTF
few	TRBJ2-1	TRBD2	16	TRBV6-5	TGTGCCAGCAGTTACCTAGCGGGGGGCAGATACAATGAGCAGTTCTTC	CASSYLAGGRYNEQFF
-	TRBJ1-4	TRBD1	15	TRBV4-2	TGTGCCAGCAGGGAATCGACAGGGGGAATAGAAAAACTGTTTTTT	CASRESTGGIEKLFF
-	TRBJ2-1	-	12	TRBV7-2	TGTGCCAGCGGTTGGGGAGACAATGAGCAGTTCTTC	CASGWGDNEQFF
-	TRBJ2-3	-	15	TRBV7-8	TGTGCCAGCAGCTTAGGTTTCGGGTTGGGGGATACGCAGTATTTT	CASSLGFGLGDTQYF
once	TRBJ2-5	-	16	TRBV11-3	TGTGCCAGCAGCACCCACCTCCAGGGGAATCAAGAGACCCAGTACTTC	CASSTHLQGNQETQYF
-	TRBJ2-7	-	14	TRBV28	TGTGCCAGCAGTTTGGGGGGTAGCTCCTACGAGCAGTACTTC	CASSLGGSSYEQYF
-	TRBJ2-7	TRBD2	12	TRBV29-1	TGCAGCGTTGAGCTAGCGGGGTACGAGCAGTACTTC	CSVELAGYEQYF
few	TRBJ1-6	-	13	TRBV7-9	TGTGCCAGCAGCTTAGACCTTAATTCACCCCTCCACTTT	CASSLDLNSPLHF
few	TRBJ2-7	TRBD1	15	TRBV4-1	TGCGCCAGCAGCCAGGGGACAGGGGACCTCTACGAGCAGTACTTC	CASSQGTGDLYEQYF
-	TRBJ1-5	-	16	TRBV4-1	TGCGCCAGCAGCCAAGTCGTCACGGGAAGCAATCAGCCCCAGCATTTT	CASSQVVTGSNQPQHF
-	TRBJ1-5	-	15	TRBV7-9	TGTGCCAGCAGCCCGGACGGACGGAGCAATCAGCCCCAGCATTTT	CASSPDGRSNQPQHF
-	TRBJ2-1	TRBD2	14	TRBV7-2	TGTGCCAGTCGGGAGCGGGGGGGCTTCAATGAGCAGTTCTTC	CASRERGGFNEQFF